Listed here are 20 T cell receptor beta chains from one sample, sequenced in a study of cytomegalovirus exposure and HLA in healthy donors. 13 Jbeta primers and 60 Vbeta primers were used for the PCR. Assay used: immunoSEQ multiplex PCR; TCRdb lists only in-frame clones, some missing. Of around 300,000 clones listed, around two thirds are singletons. Sequencing was performed on PBMCs. Every receptor here comes from a female donor in good health and CMV-seronegative.

The V call is TRBV21-1, the J call TRBJ2-5; the table's D call of TRBD2 was not tested on the DNA. TRBV21-1 is a recognized pseudogene. This CDR3 has 13 residues. CDR3 sequence: CASSKTGQETQYF. CDR3 sequence (DNA): TGTGCCAGCAGCAAGACGGGCCAAGAGACCCAGTACTTC.

This chain links TRBV7-7 with TRBJ2-2; TRBD2 agrees at 7 bases. Germline V gene data show CDR1 as SSHAT and CDR2 as FNYEAQ (reference sequence). The V and J ends lost 3 bases and 7 bases, in that order; junction bases with no gene match: 8. The CDR3 is 15 residues long. CDR3 DNA sequence: TGTGCCAGCAGCTTTCTAGAGGGAGGGTTCGGGGAGCTGTTTTTT. This encodes CASSFLEGGFGELFF. The full variable domain, in which reference TRBV7-7 and TRBJ2-2 provide the parts outside the CDR3, is GAGVSQSPRYKVTKRGQDVTLRCDPISSHATLYWYQQALGQGPEFLTYFNYEAQPDKSGLPSDRFSAERPEGSISTLTIQRTEQRDSAMYRCASSFLEGGFGELFFGEGSRLTVL.

The V and J genes are TRBV13 and TRBJ2-3; TRBD2 might be the D (6 bases). The ends were cut back, 1 base at V and 3 bases at J, with 11 bases in the middle. This CDR3 has 15 amino acids. Germline V CDR1 and CDR2: PRHDT, FYEKMQ (reference sequence). CDR3 nucleotide sequence: TGTGCCAGCAGCTTAGATAAGCTAGCGACAGATACGCAGTATTTT. Translating gives CASSLDKLATDTQYF.

V usage is TRBV6-5 and J usage is TRBJ2-7, with D tentatively TRBD2 (6 bases). Germline-derived CDR1 and CDR2 are MNHEY and SVGAGI. V lost 5 bases, J lost 3 bases, and 17 bases lay in between. The CDR3 is 15 residues long. Here the CDR3 DNA reads TGTGCCAGCAGTGGGAGGATAGAAGGTCACTACGAGCAGTACTTC. Its translation is CASSGRIEGHYEQYF.

This rearrangement joins TRBV2 to TRBJ2-7, with no clear D. The CDR3 is made up of 14 amino acids. The germline V and J ends were trimmed by 1 base and 0 bases, with 7 bases remaining between them. Germline V gene lookup returns CDR1 SNHLY and CDR2 FYNNEI. CDR3 in DNA: TGTGCCAGCAGTGAAGTCCCTAGCTCCTACGAGCAGTACTTC. It yields the protein CASSEVPSSYEQYF.

The rearrangement joins TRBV25-1 to TRBJ2-5; the match to TRBD2 covers 7 bases. Unmatched junction bases numbered 13, after V lost 7 bases and J lost 5 bases. The CDR3 has 15 residues. Germline loops: CDR1 MGHDK, CDR2 SYGVNS. Here the CDR3 reads CASTPSGIREETQYF. The CDR3 DNA is TGTGCCAGCACCCCCAGCGGGATTAGAGAGGAGACCCAGTACTTC.

V and J are TRBV6-5 and TRBJ2-5; D remains unclear. V was shortened by 10 bases and J by 4 bases, with 19 bases between the two germline ends. CDR3 length: 14 amino acids. Germline V lookup: CDR1 MNHEY, CDR2 SVGAGI. DNA for the CDR3: TGTGCCACCGCCCTTGGCGATCGCGGAGAGACCCAGTACTTC. Translated, it gives CATALGDRGETQYF.

The CDR3 nucleotides read TGTGCCAGCAGCCCCCTACAGGGGTCGAACACTGAAGCTTTCTTT. Translating gives CASSPLQGSNTEAFF. The chain recombines TRBV9 with TRBJ1-1; TRBD1 agrees at 7 bases. Germline loops: CDR1 SGDLS, CDR2 YYNGEE. The CDR3 consists of 15 residues. J was trimmed by 1 base and V by 4 bases; bases with no gene match: 7.

This rearrangement joins TRBV4-1 to TRBJ1-6; D is ambiguous. This CDR3 has 16 amino acids. The germline V and J ends were trimmed by 4 bases and 7 bases, with 17 bases remaining between them. Germline CDR1 MGHRA, CDR2 YSYEKL. CDR3 sequence reads: CASSPGPATRNSPLHF. CDR3 nucleotide sequence: TGCGCCAGCAGCCCCGGGCCGGCCACTAGGAATTCACCCCTCCACTTT.

This clone was seen only a few times. The gene calls are TRBV19 and TRBJ1-3; D uncertain. This CDR3 spans 12 amino acids. Trimming took off 6 bases at V and 4 bases at J, with 7 bases between the two ends. Germline assignment: CDR1 LNHDA and CDR2 SQIVND (reference sequence). The CDR3 DNA sequence: TGTGCCAGTAGGGCAGGCGGAAACACCATATATTTT. Translation gives CASRAGGNTIYF. The whole variable domain, filled in from reference TRBV19 and TRBJ1-3, reads DGGITQSPKYLFRKEGQNVTLSCEQNLNHDAMYWYRQDPGQGLRLIYYSQIVNDFQKGDIAEGYSVSREKKESFPLTVTSAQKNPTAFYLCASRAGGNTIYFGEGSWLTVV.

The chain recombines TRBV14 with TRBJ2-7; TRBD1 matches at 9 bases. Germline V lookup: CDR1 SGHDN, CDR2 FVKESK. Unmatched junction bases numbered 9, after V lost 4 bases and J lost 2 bases. The CDR3 length is 16 residues. CDR3 DNA: TGTGCCAGCAGCCCTCCACGGGGGACAGGGACCTACGAGCAGTACTTC. Translated: CASSPPRGTGTYEQYF.

This clone was picked up one time. The gene calls are TRBV6-5 and TRBJ2-2, with TRBD2 identical over 9 bases. The CDR3 spans 16 residues. J lost 5 bases, V lost 0 bases, and 4 bases had no gene match. Germline V gene sequence: CDR1 MNHEY, CDR2 SVGAGI. The CDR3 coding sequence is TGTGCCAGCAGTTACTCGAACAGCGGGAGGACCGGGGAGCTGTTTTTT. Its translation is CASSYSNSGRTGELFF.

The chain couples TRBV5-4 to TRBJ2-7; D perhaps matches TRBD1 (6 bases). V lost 0 bases and J lost 4, with 20 bases in between. Germline V lookup: CDR1 SGHNT, CDR2 YYREEE (reference sequence). CDR3 length: 17 residues. This chain's CDR3 is CASSLGLSGTLQYEQYF. DNA for the CDR3: TGTGCCAGCAGCTTGGGCCTCTCCGGGACACTTCAATACGAGCAGTACTTC.

In this sample, this clone turned up a few times. V and J are TRBV28 and TRBJ1-2, with 7 bases fitting TRBD1. V shed 4 bases, J shed 4 bases, and the junction held 6 bases outside the gene matches. CDR1 is MDHEN, CDR2 SYDVKM, per germline. The CDR3 contains 14 residues. This CDR3 reads CASSYRDRVYGYTF. CDR3 coding DNA: TGTGCCAGCAGTTATCGCGACAGGGTCTATGGCTACACCTTC.

The gene calls are TRBV5-1 and TRBJ1-1; D is uncertain. This CDR3 region has 13 residues. Germline V gene data show CDR1 as SGHRS and CDR2 as YFSETQ. V was pared by 7 bases and J by 0 bases, with 10 bases between. CDR3 amino acids: CASAQKLNTEAFF. The DNA for the CDR3 is TGCGCCAGCGCCCAGAAATTGAACACTGAAGCTTTCTTT. The whole variable domain, remainder taken from reference TRBV5-1 and TRBJ1-1, is KAGVTQTPRYLIKTRGQQVTLSCSPISGHRSVSWYQQTPGQGLQFLFEYFSETQRNKGNFPGRFSGRQFSNSRSEMNVSTLELGDSALYLCASAQKLNTEAFFGQGTRLTVV.

V gene TRBV16 combines with J gene TRBJ2-7, with 11 positions matching TRBD1. The ends lost 4 bases at V and 5 bases at J; junction bases unmatched: 13. Germline V gene data show CDR1 as KGHSY and CDR2 as FQNENV. The CDR3 runs to 17 residues. CDR3 amino acids: CASSRPSEDRGPNEQYF. Here the CDR3 DNA reads TGTGCCAGCAGCCGCCCTTCGGAGGACAGGGGGCCCAACGAGCAGTACTTC.

The chain links TRBV9 to TRBJ2-5; maybe TRBD2 (6 bases). Trimming cost V 3 bases and J 1 base, with 16 bases left between them. This CDR3 is built from 16 residues. CDR1 and CDR2 (germline): SGDLS, YYNGEE. The DNA for the CDR3 is TGTGCCAGCAGCGAAGGGAGACTAGGGCCCCAAGAGACCCAGTACTTC. It yields the protein CASSEGRLGPQETQYF.

In its sample, this clone was seen a few times. The rearrangement uses TRBV5-4 and TRBJ1-1; 10 nucleotides match TRBD1. The germline V gene has CDR1 SGHNT and CDR2 YYREEE (reference sequence). Trimming removed 4 bases from V and 4 bases from J; junction bases left unmatched: 7. This CDR3 spans 15 amino acids. The CDR3 loop reads CASSPPDRGGTEAFF. CDR3 DNA sequence: TGTGCCAGCAGCCCCCCGGACAGGGGGGGCACTGAAGCTTTCTTT.

The V call is TRBV28, the J call TRBJ2-4; D is possibly TRBD2 (6 bases). Germline-derived CDR1 and CDR2 are MDHEN and SYDVKM. The CDR3 is 13 amino acids. V dropped 6 bases and J dropped 7 bases, with 13 bases sitting between them. The CDR3 region has the DNA TGTGCCAGCAGCCTGCGGGACGTCAACATTCAGTACTTC. This translates into CASSLRDVNIQYF.

The chain is built from TRBV11-2 and TRBJ2-3, with 7 bases matching TRBD2. CDR1 and CDR2 (germline): SGHAT, FQNNGV. This CDR3 is 18 amino acids long. The ends lost 3 bases at V and 6 bases at J; junction bases unmatched: 18. This CDR3 is CASSFPPSAGRRPDTQYF. CDR3 nucleotides: TGTGCCAGCAGCTTCCCCCCCTCAGCGGGGAGGAGACCGGATACGCAGTATTTT.